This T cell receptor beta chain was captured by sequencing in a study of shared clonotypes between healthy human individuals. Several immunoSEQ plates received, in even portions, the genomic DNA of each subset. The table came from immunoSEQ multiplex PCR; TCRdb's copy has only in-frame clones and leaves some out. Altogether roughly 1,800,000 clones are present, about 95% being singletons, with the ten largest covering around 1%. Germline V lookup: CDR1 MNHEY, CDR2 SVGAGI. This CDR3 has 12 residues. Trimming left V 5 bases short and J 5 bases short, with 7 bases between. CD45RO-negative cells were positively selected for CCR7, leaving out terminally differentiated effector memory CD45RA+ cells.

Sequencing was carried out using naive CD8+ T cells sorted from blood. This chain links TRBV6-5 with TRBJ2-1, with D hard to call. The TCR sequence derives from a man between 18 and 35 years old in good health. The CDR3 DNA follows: TGTGCCAGCAGTCAAGAGAACAATGAGCAGTTCTTC. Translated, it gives CASSQENNEQFF.